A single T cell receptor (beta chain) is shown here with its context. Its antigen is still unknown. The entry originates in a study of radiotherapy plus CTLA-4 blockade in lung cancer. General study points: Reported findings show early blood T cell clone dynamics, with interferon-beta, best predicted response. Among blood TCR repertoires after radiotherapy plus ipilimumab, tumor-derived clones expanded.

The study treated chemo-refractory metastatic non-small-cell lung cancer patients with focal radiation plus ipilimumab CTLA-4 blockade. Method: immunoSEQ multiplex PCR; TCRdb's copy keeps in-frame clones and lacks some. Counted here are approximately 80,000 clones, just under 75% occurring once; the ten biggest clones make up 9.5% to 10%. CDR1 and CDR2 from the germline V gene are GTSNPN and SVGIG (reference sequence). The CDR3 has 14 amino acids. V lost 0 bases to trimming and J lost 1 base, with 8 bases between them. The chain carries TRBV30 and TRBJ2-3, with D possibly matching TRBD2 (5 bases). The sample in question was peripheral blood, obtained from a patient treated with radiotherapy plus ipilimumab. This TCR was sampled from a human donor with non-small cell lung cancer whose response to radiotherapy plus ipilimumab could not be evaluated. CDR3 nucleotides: TGTGCCTGGAGTGTTCTAGCTGGCACAGATACGCAGTATTTT. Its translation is CAWSVLAGTDTQYF.